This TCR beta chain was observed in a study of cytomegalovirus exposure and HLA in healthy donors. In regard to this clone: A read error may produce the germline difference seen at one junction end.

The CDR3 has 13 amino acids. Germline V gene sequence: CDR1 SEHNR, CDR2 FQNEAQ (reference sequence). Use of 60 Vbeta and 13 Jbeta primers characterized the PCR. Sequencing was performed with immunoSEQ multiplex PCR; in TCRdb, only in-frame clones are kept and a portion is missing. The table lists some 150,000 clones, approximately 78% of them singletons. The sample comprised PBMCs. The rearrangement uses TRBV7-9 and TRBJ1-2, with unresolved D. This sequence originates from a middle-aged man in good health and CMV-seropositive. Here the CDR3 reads CSSSFVTNYGYTF. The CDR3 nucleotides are TGTTCCAGCAGCTTTGTCACTAACTATGGCTACACCTTC.